This passage covers 22 T cell receptor beta chains from one sample sequenced in a study of breast tumors, draining lymph nodes, adjacent tissues. Axillary draining lymph nodes of breast cancer patients supplied the node samples. TCRdb recomputed calls from the multiplex PCR reads with MiXCR, one row per CDR3 protein. Of 150,000 to 200,000 distinct CDR3 sequences detected, roughly a third appear once; the ten largest clones hold over 3.5%. Sequencing was done on a sample of axillary lymph node tissue. These receptor sequences come from a female donor with breast cancer. Some clones in this sample may be carry-over from other donors' samples.

As to this clonotype: This may stem from a read error, because a much larger clone lies one nucleotide away. The rearrangement links TRBV6-2 or TRBV6-3 to TRBJ2-3; 12 bases align to TRBD2. This CDR3 comprises 17 residues. The V gene's germline CDR1 is MNHEY and CDR2 SVGEGT. CDR3 in DNA: TGTGCCAGCAGTCACTCCCCTAGCGGGGGGGCCCCAGATACGCAGTATTTT. Amino acid sequence: CASSHSPSGGAPDTQYF.

This clonotype was counted ten times or more. The CDR3 DNA reads TGTGCCAGCAGCCAAAAAATGGAGGTGGGAGATACGCAGTATTTT. Protein: CASSQKMEVGDTQYF. The rearrangement links TRBV14 to TRBJ2-3; a weak D match, TRBD2 (5 bases). The germline V gene encodes CDR1 SGHDN and CDR2 FVKESK. CDR3 length: 15 residues. The ends were cut back, 2 bases at V and 5 bases at J, with 14 bases in the middle.

This clonotype was detected many times. This chain links TRBV19 with TRBJ1-5; tentative D call: TRBD1 (6 bases). CDR3 length equals 16 residues. Germline CDR1 LNHDA, CDR2 SQIVND (reference sequence). V lost 0 bases and J lost 5, with 14 bases in between. Here the CDR3 reads CASSIERRDTYQPQHF. Here the CDR3 DNA reads TGTGCCAGTAGTATAGAGAGGCGGGACACCTATCAGCCCCAGCATTTT.

This sequence joins TRBV6-1 and TRBJ2-3; 7 nucleotides match TRBD2. V lost 6 bases and J lost 1; bases outside the gene matches: 7. Germline V gives CDR1 MNHNS, CDR2 SASEGT. CDR3 length: 15 amino acids. The CDR3 loop reads CASRGGSGRTDTQYF. The CDR3 DNA sequence: TGTGCCAGCAGGGGAGGGTCAGGGCGCACAGATACGCAGTATTTT.

This sequence joins TRBV12-3 or TRBV12-4 and TRBJ2-5; 11 bases line up with TRBD2. The CDR3 sequence is 13 residues long. The J segment lost 5 bases and the V segment lost 5 bases, leaving 1 base of the junction unmatched. The CDR3 reads CASSTSGSETQYF. In nucleotides, the CDR3 is TGTGCCAGCAGTACTAGCGGGAGTGAGACCCAGTACTTC.

This clonotype was picked up a small number of times. Being one base from a much bigger clone, this may be a read error. The rearrangement uses TRBV9 and TRBJ2-3, with a tentative D call TRBD2 (5 bases). Germline V lookup: CDR1 SGDLS, CDR2 YYNGEE. The CDR3 extends over 15 amino acids. CDR3 in DNA: TGTGCCAGCAGCCGGTTAGTAGGAGGCCCAGATACGCCGTATTTT. It encodes CASSRLVGGPDTPYF.

This clonotype occurred many times. The chain has TRBV29-1 and TRBJ1-5, with 7 bases lining up with TRBD1. The ends lost 6 bases at V and 2 bases at J; junction bases unmatched: 4. The length of the CDR3 is 13 residues. Per the germline V gene, CDR1 is SQVTM and CDR2 is ANQGSEA. The CDR3, as DNA: TGCAGCGTCCGACAGGGTGGCAATCAGCCCCAGCATTTT. The encoded protein is CSVRQGGNQPQHF.

Ten or more counts support this clonotype. The chain couples TRBV7-2 to TRBJ1-3, with TRBD1 matching over 7 bases. V lost 2 bases, J lost 1 base, and 8 bases stayed unmatched. Germline CDR1 reads SGHTA; CDR2 reads FQGNSA. The CDR3 has 17 amino acids. The CDR3 DNA sequence: TGTGCCAGCAGCTTAACACAGCTACAGGGGTCTGGAAACACCATATATTTT. Translated: CASSLTQLQGSGNTIYF.

This clonotype was seen a few times. The V and J genes are TRBV9 and TRBJ1-1; D perhaps matches TRBD1 (5 bases). CDR1 and CDR2 (germline): SGDLS, YYNGEE. Trimming took 3 bases from V and 2 from J, leaving 11 bases between them. The CDR3 is made up of 14 amino acids. The CDR3 DNA sequence: TGTGCCAGCAGCGCTTGGGACCAAAACACTGAAGCTTTCTTT. Its translation: CASSAWDQNTEAFF.

The sample holds a few counts of this clonotype. With a much larger clone just one base away, this may be a read error. The chain's CDR3 is CSALPRGSGDTQYF. The CDR3, as DNA: TGCAGTGCTTTACCTCGCGGGAGTGGAGATACGCAGTATTTT. V and J are TRBV20-1 and TRBJ2-3; 7 nucleotides line up with TRBD2. Germline CDR1 reads DFQATT; CDR2 reads SNEGSKA (reference sequence). V shed 5 bases, J shed 5 bases, and the junction held 10 bases outside the gene matches. The CDR3 is 14 residues long.

This rearrangement joins TRBV28 to TRBJ2-3; 10 bases are a match to TRBD2. The CDR3 covers 15 residues. The germline V gene has CDR1 MDHEN and CDR2 SYDVKM. After removal of 2 bases from V and 3 bases from J, the junction contained 2 bases not matched to a gene. The CDR3 DNA follows: TGTGCCAGCAGTTTAAGCGGGGGGGGGACAGATACGCAGTATTTT. Encoded protein: CASSLSGGGTDTQYF.

This clonotype was recorded only once. J is TRBJ1-2 and V is TRBV6-1; no clear D. The V end was cut by 3 bases, the J end by 4 bases, with 12 bases between. Germline V gene data show CDR1 as MNHNS and CDR2 as SASEGT. The CDR3 is 14 residues long. The chain's CDR3 is CASSDRRNLYGYTF. Here the CDR3 DNA reads TGTGCCAGCAGTGACCGCAGGAATCTCTATGGCTACACCTTC.

This clonotype was found many times. The chain combines TRBV19 with TRBJ2-5; 13 positions match TRBD2. The CDR3 is 17 amino acids. V lost 3 bases, J lost 3 bases, and 7 bases stayed unmatched. CDR1 and CDR2 from the germline V gene are LNHDA and SQIVND (reference sequence). CDR3 in amino acids: CASSIMPGLAGKETQYF. DNA for the CDR3: TGTGCCAGTAGTATCATGCCGGGACTAGCGGGAAAAGAGACCCAGTACTTC.

This clonotype has a handful of counts. The rearrangement links TRBV2 to TRBJ1-1, with D perhaps TRBD1 (5 bases). The CDR3 runs 14 residues. Trimming left V 6 bases short and J 0 bases short, with 11 bases between. Germline CDR1 is SNHLY and CDR2 is FYNNEI. CDR3 nucleotide sequence: TGTGCCAGCAGCGGGGGGACGGTGAACACTGAAGCTTTCTTT. This codes for CASSGGTVNTEAFF.

Ten or more counts support this clonotype. This chain uses TRBV6-5 with TRBJ2-7; 8 positions match TRBD1. The germline CDR1 and CDR2 sequences are MNHEY and SVGAGI. CDR3 size: 14 residues. V lost 5 bases, J lost 3 bases, and 6 bases stayed unmatched. CDR3 nucleotides: TGTGCCAGCAGTAAGGACAGGGAGCTCTACGAGCAGTACTTC. This codes for CASSKDRELYEQYF.

This clonotype is a singleton in its sample. The J gene is TRBJ1-2, the V gene TRBV25-1; D gene ambiguous. Germline CDR1 and CDR2: MGHDK and SYGVNS. Trimming pared 4 bases from V and 4 bases from J, leaving 16 bases between. The CDR3 loop spans 15 amino acids. CDR3 coding DNA: TGTGCCAGCAGTGCTAGATCCGACGGCCTCTATGGCTACACCTTC. This codes for CASSARSDGLYGYTF.

Concerning this clonotype itself: This may be a read error: a much more frequent sequence differs by one nucleotide. The J gene is TRBJ1-2, the V gene TRBV20-1, with D perhaps matching TRBD1 (6 bases). CDR1 DFQATT and CDR2 SNEGSKA come from the germline V gene (reference sequence). This CDR3 comprises 16 residues. CDR3 in DNA: TGCGGTGCTAGAGATCTGGGGGGGCTGAATTCCTATGGCTACACCTTC. It yields the protein CGARDLGGLNSYGYTF.

The sample holds many counts of this clonotype. The chain recombines TRBV2 with TRBJ1-4; D is possibly TRBD1 (5 bases). V lost 6 bases and J 8 bases, leaving 16 bases between the germline ends. CDR1 is SNHLY, CDR2 FYNNEI, per germline. The CDR3 sequence is 14 residues long. The chain's CDR3 is CASRGLWGEEKLFF. The CDR3 nucleotides read TGTGCCAGCAGGGGGCTTTGGGGTGAGGAAAAACTGTTTTTT.

The chain has TRBV27 and TRBJ2-1; 9 nucleotides agree with TRBD1. This CDR3 comprises 16 residues. The V and J ends lost 4 bases and 2 bases, in that order; junction bases with no gene match: 6. Germline V gene data show CDR1 as MNHEY and CDR2 as SMNVEV (reference sequence). The CDR3 DNA sequence: TGTGCCAGCAGTTCTAAGGACAGGGGTACCTACAATGAGCAGTTCTTC. Residues: CASSSKDRGTYNEQFF.

To note about this clonotype: This clone may be a read error of a much larger clone one base away. The genes are TRBV12-5 and TRBJ2-3, with a tentative D call TRBD1 (6 bases). The better agreement between TRBJ1-5 and the DNA end casts doubt on the J call. CDR1 LGHNT and CDR2 FRNRAP come from the germline V gene. This CDR3 spans 16 amino acids. The CDR3 spells CASGLVPSGGADTQHF. The CDR3 coding sequence is TGTGCTAGTGGTTTGGTACCTAGCGGGGGGGCGGATACGCAGCATTTT.

This clonotype was picked up many times. The genes are TRBV12-3 or TRBV12-4 and TRBJ2-2; weak D call: TRBD2 (6 bases). V was clipped by 2 bases and J by 4 bases, with 11 bases between them. This CDR3 is 15 amino acids long. The DNA for the CDR3 is TGTGCCAGCAGTTTACGGACGCGGGGCACCGGGGAGCTGTTTTTT. This gives the protein CASSLRTRGTGELFF.

The gene calls are TRBV20-1 and TRBJ1-4; D may be TRBD1 (6 bases). The V end was cut by 0 bases, the J end by 8 bases, with 13 bases between. Germline CDR1 reads DFQATT; CDR2 reads SNEGSKA (reference sequence). The length of the CDR3 is 14 residues. The CDR3 reads CSAREGGQGEKLFF. CDR3 DNA sequence: TGCAGTGCTAGAGAGGGGGGTCAGGGGGAAAAACTGTTTTTT.